Listed below are T cell receptor beta chains from one sample, sequenced in a study of CD8 T cells in Susac syndrome. One entry per CDR3 protein, called by TCRdb with MiXCR from the immunoSEQ multiplex PCR reads. The sample shows tens of thousands of distinct CDR3 sequences, 96% of them seen only once. Sequenced: CD8+ T cells from PBMCs. The receptors shown here come from a human donor with Susac syndrome. The CDR3 runs from the conserved cysteine through the conserved F or W. Fields, in order: V gene, J gene, CDR3 protein.

TRBV9,TRBJ1-5,CASSQTGDQPQHF
TRBV18,TRBJ1-5,CASSPLGGQPQHF
TRBV20-1,TRBJ2-1,CSAFRGGATYEQFF
TRBV14,TRBJ1-2,CASSPSESYGYTF
TRBV20-1,TRBJ1-1,CSAAIRGGTEAFF
TRBV7-9,TRBJ2-7,CASMGRTYEQYF
TRBV9,TRBJ1-1,CASSPLRQGTEAFF
TRBV7-8,TRBJ2-1,CASSFRTSGSYNEQFF
TRBV10-3,TRBJ2-7,CAIPGTGESYEQYF
TRBV2,TRBJ2-1,CASSGRDRGFF
TRBV13,TRBJ2-5,CASSLGQGKETQYF
TRBV6-5,TRBJ2-1,CASSYSRAGPGEQFF
TRBV10-3,TRBJ1-1,CAIKEVQGNTEAFF
TRBV6-6,TRBJ1-6,CASSSDSPSYNSPLHF
TRBV29-1,TRBJ1-2,CSVEDGTGYTF
TRBV20-1,TRBJ1-1,CSPQEGREGTEAFF
TRBV9,TRBJ2-3,CASSESTGFYGDTQYF
TRBV12-3/TRBV12-4,TRBJ2-3,CASSPRTSGTSTDTQYF
TRBV29-1,TRBJ1-2,CSVEGSGTYAIDGYTF
TRBV11-3,TRBJ2-7,CASSSPRRPAYEQYF
TRBV7-8,TRBJ2-1,CASSPLAGGRNEQFF
TRBV4-2,TRBJ2-5,CASSQEAREETQYF
TRBV9,TRBJ2-7,CASSVEEGSEYEQYF
TRBV12-3/TRBV12-4,TRBJ2-4,CASSFPRQKNIQYF
TRBV7-2,TRBJ1-6,CASSPRGDNSPLHF
TRBV15,TRBJ2-7,CATSMTSGTYEQYF
TRBV5-1,TRBJ2-7,CASSPGTGSWEQYF
TRBV6-1,TRBJ1-1,CASSTGQSQNMPEAFF
TRBV2,TRBJ2-7,CASSEALGGYKPYEQYF
TRBV5-4,TRBJ2-2,CASSPRQGFAGELFF
TRBV7-8,TRBJ1-2,CASSVGTSGYGYTF
TRBV6-5,TRBJ1-5,CATGRGNQPQHF
TRBV30,TRBJ2-3,CAWSVLGTGDTQYF
TRBV28,TRBJ2-3,CASSDQVRDTDTQYF
TRBV5-4,TRBJ2-3,CASSLMGGDTDTQYF
TRBV30,TRBJ2-4,CAWGGRAGSRNIQYF
TRBV30,TRBJ1-1,CAWSAGQVPTEAFF
TRBV20-1,TRBJ2-5,CSAREQGAMETQYF
TRBV30,TRBJ2-7,CAWGPPTFTYEQYF
TRBV14,TRBJ1-2,CASSQDRADPNYGYTF
TRBV20-1,TRBJ2-5,CSASDLAGGLKTQYF
TRBV30,TRBJ1-3,CAWAYSGNTIYF
TRBV7-2,TRBJ2-3,CASSPHGRGRKTQYF
TRBV20-1,TRBJ1-1,CSARWGARGTEAFF
TRBV5-4,TRBJ2-1,CASSQLAGMNNEQFF
TRBV7-9,TRBJ1-6,CASSASGGQGDSPLHF
TRBV11-1,TRBJ1-2,CASSARGPGYGYTF
TRBV4-2,TRBJ1-1,CASSHYPGEGNTEAFF
TRBV28,TRBJ1-1,CASGENRGAFF
TRBV20-1,TRBJ2-7,CSARVRAGSYEQYF
TRBV4-1,TRBJ1-2,CASSQEYGQDYGYTF
TRBV20-1,TRBJ1-2,CSAEETGNSGYTF
TRBV15,TRBJ2-7,CATSRADASSYEQYF